These 26 T cell receptor beta chains originate from one sample sequenced in a study of persistence of HIV-infected CD4 T cells. These receptors are not linked to any known antigen. Anti-CD3/anti-CD28 beads served as a nonspecific positive control stimulus. CD4+ T cells upregulating both CD40 ligand and CD69 were sorted as responding cells. The immunoSEQ assay was version 4, run in survey mode. Clones were read by immunoSEQ multiplex PCR, and TCRdb kept only the in-frame ones, dropping some. The sample consists of 40,000 or so clones, about 87% of them appearing once. The specimen was CD4+ T cells sorted from PBMCs after roughly 19-hour stimulation, collected from a patient who received antiretroviral therapy. These receptor sequences come from an adult woman with HIV who was CMV-seropositive.

CDR3 loop: CASSPTVFGSGANVLTF. CDR3 sequence (DNA): TGTGCCAGCAGCCCTACCGTTTTCGGGTCTGGGGCCAACGTCCTGACTTTC. The chain is built from TRBV9 and TRBJ2-6; no definite D call. Germline V lookup: CDR1 SGDLS, CDR2 YYNGEE. Trimming left V 4 bases short and J 1 base short, with 15 bases between. The CDR3 is made up of 17 amino acids.

The CDR3 here is CSVEAWDRGQVTGANVLTF. DNA of the CDR3: TGCAGCGTTGAAGCCTGGGACAGGGGCCAGGTGACTGGGGCCAACGTCCTGACTTTC. The rearrangement uses TRBV29-1 and TRBJ2-6, with 10 bases aligning to TRBD1. V shed 1 base and J 2 bases; nucleotides not matched to a gene: 11. The CDR3 is 19 amino acids. Germline V gene sequence: CDR1 SQVTM, CDR2 ANQGSEA.

Here the CDR3 DNA reads TGTGCCAGCGGACAGGGTCTGAACACTGAAGCTTTCTTT. This sequence encodes CASGQGLNTEAFF. V usage is TRBV27 and J usage is TRBJ1-1; 8 bases are a match to TRBD1. The CDR3 runs 13 residues. The germline CDR1 and CDR2 sequences are MNHEY and SMNVEV (reference sequence). V lost 8 bases and J lost 0; bases outside the gene matches: 2.

The V and J genes are TRBV5-1 and TRBJ1-1; tentatively, D is TRBD1 (5 bases). Germline loops: CDR1 SGHRS, CDR2 YFSETQ. Trimming stripped 3 bases from V and 3 bases from J, with 12 bases between. The CDR3 totals 14 residues. DNA of the CDR3: TGCGCCAGCAGCTGGGAGGGGCAAGACACTGAAGCTTTCTTT. Amino acids: CASSWEGQDTEAFF.

The chain carries TRBV10-3 and TRBJ2-2; TRBD1 matches 9 bases. Germline V gene sequence: CDR1 ENHRY, CDR2 SYGVKD. The CDR3 loop spans 15 amino acids. The J segment lost 0 bases and the V segment lost 4 bases, leaving 0 bases of the junction unmatched. The CDR3 spells CAISGQGANTGELFF. CDR3 DNA: TGTGCCATCAGTGGACAGGGGGCGAACACCGGGGAGCTGTTTTTT.

This chain connects TRBV5-5 to TRBJ1-1; no clear D gene. The CDR3 is 17 residues long. Germline-derived CDR1 and CDR2 are SGHKS and YYEKEE (reference sequence). V shed 0 bases and J shed 0 bases, with 15 bases lying between them. In DNA form, the CDR3 reads TGTGCCAGCAGCTTGGAGCTTAGTTCACCGCTGAACACTGAAGCTTTCTTT. The encoded protein is CASSLELSSPLNTEAFF. The full variable domain, in which reference TRBV5-5 and TRBJ1-1 provide the parts outside the CDR3, is DAGVTQSPTHLIKTRGQQVTLRCSPISGHKSVSWYQQVLGQGPQFIFQYYEKEERGRGNFPDRFSARQFPNYSSELNVNALLLGDSALYLCASSLELSSPLNTEAFFGQGTRLTVV.

The chain recombines TRBV4-1 with TRBJ1-5; D is undetermined. V lost 1 base to trimming and J lost 3 bases, with 10 bases between them. The CDR3 length is 15 residues. Germline V gene lookup returns CDR1 MGHRA and CDR2 YSYEKL. For the CDR3, the DNA is TGCGCCAGCAGCCAAGTAGGGTTCATCAATCAGCCCCAGCATTTT. It encodes CASSQVGFINQPQHF.

The gene calls are TRBV29-1 and TRBJ2-6; D gene ambiguous. The CDR3 is made up of 13 amino acids. Trimming left V 4 bases short and J 2 bases short, with 6 bases between. Per the germline V gene, CDR1 is SQVTM and CDR2 is ANQGSEA. The CDR3 loop is CSVARAGANVLTF. The CDR3 DNA follows: TGCAGCGTTGCACGAGCTGGGGCCAACGTCCTGACTTTC.

This clone was picked up one time. This sequence joins TRBV5-5 and TRBJ1-1, with a possible D match to TRBD1 (5 bases). V lost 1 base and J 4 bases, leaving 17 bases between the germline ends. The CDR3 contains 16 residues. In germline, CDR1 is SGHKS, CDR2 YYEKEE (reference sequence). CDR3 sequence (DNA): TGTGCCAGCAGCTTGCAAGCGGGGGTTTCGGGCACTGAAGCTTTCTTT. Amino acids: CASSLQAGVSGTEAFF.

The rearrangement joins TRBV5-1 to TRBJ2-2; D unresolved. CDR1 and CDR2 from the germline V gene are SGHRS and YFSETQ. The CDR3 covers 16 residues. V was pared by 0 bases and J by 4 bases, with 13 bases between. CDR3 residues: CASSLAGSRSTGELFF. The CDR3, as DNA: TGCGCCAGCAGCTTGGCTGGCAGTAGATCCACCGGGGAGCTGTTTTTT.

This clone has just a few counts. Other nucleotide sequences from this sample produce the same CDR3. V is TRBV19 and J is TRBJ1-1, with a weak D call TRBD1 (5 bases). The CDR3 spans 13 residues. Trimming removed 6 bases from V and 0 bases from J, with 8 bases in between. Germline values: CDR1 LNHDA, CDR2 SQIVND (reference sequence). The CDR3 here is CASSVTVNTEAFF. The CDR3 DNA reads TGTGCCAGTAGCGTGACAGTGAACACTGAAGCTTTCTTT.

The gene calls are TRBV7-6 and TRBJ2-6; 7 bases agree with TRBD1. The CDR3 is made up of 18 amino acids. Trimming cost V 5 bases and J 0 bases; bases outside gene matches: 10. Germline V gene lookup returns CDR1 SGHVS and CDR2 FNYEAQ. In DNA, the CDR3 is TGTGCCAGCAGCCCTCGGACAGGTTTAAGCTCTGGGGCCAACGTCCTGACTTTC. This sequence encodes CASSPRTGLSSGANVLTF.

V is TRBV18 and J is TRBJ1-4; 8 bases agree with TRBD1. The CDR3 runs to 15 residues. Germline CDR1 is KGHSH and CDR2 is LQKENI. After removal of 6 bases from V and 8 bases from J, the junction contained 11 bases not matched to a gene. The CDR3: CASSAAIGQGEKLFF. As DNA, the CDR3 is TGTGCCAGCTCGGCTGCTATCGGACAGGGCGAAAAACTGTTTTTT.

The chain links TRBV5-6 to TRBJ2-3, with D tentatively TRBD2 (7 bases). Germline V gives CDR1 SGHDT, CDR2 YYEEEE. This CDR3 comprises 15 residues. Trimming stripped 4 bases from V and 5 bases from J, with 17 bases between. The CDR3 loop is CASSVRRGQVDTQYF. Written as DNA, the CDR3 is TGTGCCAGCAGCGTCCGGCGGGGGCAGGTAGATACGCAGTATTTT.

The sample holds one count of this clone. This chain connects TRBV18 to TRBJ2-2; the match to TRBD1 covers 7 bases. Per the germline V gene, CDR1 is KGHSH and CDR2 is LQKENI. The CDR3 extends over 15 amino acids. V trimming: 6 bases; J trimming: 3 bases; junction bases outside the gene matches: 7. The CDR3 DNA follows: TGTGCCAGCTCGCCGACAGGGCCCCACACCGGGGAGCTGTTTTTT. Translating it yields CASSPTGPHTGELFF.

The J gene is TRBJ2-2, the V gene TRBV6-5; perhaps TRBD2 as D (5 bases). Trimming stripped 2 bases from V and 3 bases from J, with 7 bases between. The germline CDR1 and CDR2 sequences are MNHEY and SVGAGI. CDR3 size: 14 residues. The CDR3 is CASSYGEYTGELFF. The CDR3 DNA reads TGTGCCAGCAGTTACGGGGAGTACACCGGGGAGCTGTTTTTT.

V and J are TRBV20-1 and TRBJ2-6, with unresolved D. The V end lost 3 bases, the J end lost 1 base, and 1 base lay between the germline ends. CDR3 length: 12 amino acids. Germline V gene lookup returns CDR1 DFQATT and CDR2 SNEGSKA (reference sequence). The CDR3: CSASSGANVLTF. In DNA form, the CDR3 reads TGCAGTGCTAGTTCTGGGGCCAACGTCCTGACTTTC.

The chain is built from TRBV5-1 and TRBJ2-7; a weak D match, TRBD1 (5 bases). The CDR3 extends over 14 amino acids. Germline assignment: CDR1 SGHRS and CDR2 YFSETQ. The V end lost 0 bases, the J end lost 4 bases, and 11 bases lay between the germline ends. The CDR3 here is CASSLGYRSYEQYF. The CDR3 nucleotides are TGCGCCAGCAGCTTGGGTTACAGGTCGTACGAGCAGTACTTC.

V gene TRBV2 combines with J gene TRBJ2-5; weak D call: TRBD1 (6 bases). The CDR3 extends over 12 amino acids. Trimming cost V 7 bases and J 4 bases, with 10 bases left between them. Germline-derived CDR1 and CDR2 are SNHLY and FYNNEI. The CDR3: CASNTGIETQYF. Written as DNA, the CDR3 is TGTGCCAGCAACACAGGGATAGAGACCCAGTACTTC.

The chain uses TRBV12-3 or TRBV12-4 and TRBJ2-5; no clear D gene. The CDR3 runs 13 residues. The V gene lost 5 bases and the J gene lost 5 bases, with 12 bases spanning the gap. The CDR3 loop reads CASSQRDGETQYF. The DNA of the CDR3 is TGTGCCAGCAGTCAAAGGGATGGGGAGACCCAGTACTTC.

The chain has TRBV10-1 and TRBJ1-1, with D unresolved. This CDR3 spans 15 amino acids. Trimming removed 7 bases from V and 3 bases from J, with 18 bases in between. CDR1 is WNHNN, CDR2 SYGVQD, per germline (reference sequence). CDR3 sequence: CASIREPRRYTEAFF. DNA for the CDR3: TGCGCCAGCATTAGGGAGCCGCGGCGTTACACTGAAGCTTTCTTT.

Here the CDR3 DNA reads TGTGCCAGTAGTATCGACAGCCACCCCACCGGGGAGCTGTTTTTT. Its protein is CASSIDSHPTGELFF. The gene calls are TRBV19 and TRBJ2-2; D may be TRBD1 (5 bases). CDR3 length equals 15 residues. The germline gives CDR1 LNHDA, CDR2 SQIVND (reference sequence). V shed 3 bases and J shed 4 bases, with 12 bases lying between them.

The gene calls are TRBV12-5 and TRBJ1-5; the D gene is possibly TRBD1 (6 bases). V was pared by 1 base and J by 7 bases, with 11 bases between. CDR3 length equals 14 residues. The germline V gene has CDR1 LGHNT and CDR2 FRNRAP. The DNA for the CDR3 is TGTGCTAGTGGTTTGGACAGGGATGACCAGCCCCAGCATTTT. This gives the protein CASGLDRDDQPQHF.

Of note for this clone: One junction end disagrees with the germline gene, perhaps due to a read error. The chain links TRBV5-6 to TRBJ2-4; 9 nucleotides align to TRBD1. Germline CDR1 and CDR2: SGHDT and YYEEEE. The CDR3 runs to 15 residues. In nucleotides, the CDR3 is TGTGCCAGCAGCCTCAAACAGGGGGCCATAAACATTCAGTACTTC. Translation gives CASSLKQGAINIQYF.

This rearrangement joins TRBV6-4 to TRBJ2-2; D is uncertain. CDR1 is MRHNA, CDR2 SNTAGT, per germline. CDR3 length equals 15 residues. V was trimmed by 0 bases and J by 9 bases, leaving 14 bases between them. The CDR3 coding sequence is TGTGCCAGCAGTGACTCGAAGGGCAGCGTCAGGGAGCTGTTTTTT. Translating it yields CASSDSKGSVRELFF.

The chain uses TRBV24-1 and TRBJ2-5, with 9 bases that match TRBD2. V shed 5 bases and J 5 bases; nucleotides not matched to a gene: 11. In germline, CDR1 is KGHDR, CDR2 SFDVKD. The length of the CDR3 is 16 residues. Here the CDR3 reads CATSVPSRGGLETQYF. CDR3 nucleotides: TGTGCCACCAGTGTCCCCTCGCGGGGGGGCCTTGAGACCCAGTACTTC.